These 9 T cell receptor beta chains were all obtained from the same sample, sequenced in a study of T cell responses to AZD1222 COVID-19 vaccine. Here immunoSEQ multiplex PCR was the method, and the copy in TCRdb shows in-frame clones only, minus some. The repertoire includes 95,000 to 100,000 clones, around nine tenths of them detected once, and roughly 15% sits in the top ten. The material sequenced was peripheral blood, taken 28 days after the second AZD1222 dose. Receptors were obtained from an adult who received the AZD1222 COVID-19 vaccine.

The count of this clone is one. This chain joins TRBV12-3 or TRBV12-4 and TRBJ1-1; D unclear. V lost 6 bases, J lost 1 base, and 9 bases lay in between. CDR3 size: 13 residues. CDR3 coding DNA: TGTGCCAGCAGCGACGGACGGAACACTGAAGCTTTCTTT. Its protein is CASSDGRNTEAFF.

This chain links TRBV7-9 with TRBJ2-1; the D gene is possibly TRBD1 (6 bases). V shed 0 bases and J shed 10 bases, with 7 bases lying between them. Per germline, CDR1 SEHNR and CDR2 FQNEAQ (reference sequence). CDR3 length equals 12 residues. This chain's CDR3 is CASSLAGTEQFF. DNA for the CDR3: TGTGCCAGCAGCTTAGCTGGGACAGAGCAGTTCTTC.

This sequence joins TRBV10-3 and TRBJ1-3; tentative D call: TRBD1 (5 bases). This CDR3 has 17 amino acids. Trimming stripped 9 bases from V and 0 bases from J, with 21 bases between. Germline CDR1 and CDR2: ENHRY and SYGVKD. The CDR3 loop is CAIVAPGTHVSGNTIYF. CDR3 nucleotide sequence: TGTGCCATTGTAGCCCCCGGGACCCACGTCTCTGGAAACACCATATATTTT.

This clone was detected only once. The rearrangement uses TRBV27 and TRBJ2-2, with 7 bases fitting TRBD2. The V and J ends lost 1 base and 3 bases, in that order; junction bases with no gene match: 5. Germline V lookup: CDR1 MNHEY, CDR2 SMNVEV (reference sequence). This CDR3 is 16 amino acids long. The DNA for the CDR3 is TGTGCCAGCAGTTTATACGCGGGAGTGGACACCGGGGAGCTGTTTTTT. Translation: CASSLYAGVDTGELFF.

CDR3 loop: CASSRGQVEKLFF. The CDR3 nucleotides read TGTGCCAGCTCCCGGGGACAGGTTGAAAAACTGTTTTTT. The chain is built from TRBV18 and TRBJ1-4, with TRBD1 identical over 8 bases. The germline V gene encodes CDR1 KGHSH and CDR2 LQKENI. The CDR3 length is 13 residues. V gave up 6 bases and J gave up 7 bases; unmatched junction bases: 4.

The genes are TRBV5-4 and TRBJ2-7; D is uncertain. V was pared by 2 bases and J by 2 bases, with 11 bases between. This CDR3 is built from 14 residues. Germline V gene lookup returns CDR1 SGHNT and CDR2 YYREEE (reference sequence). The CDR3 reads CASSFPLDPYEQYF. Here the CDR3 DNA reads TGTGCCAGCAGCTTCCCCCTAGACCCCTACGAGCAGTACTTC.

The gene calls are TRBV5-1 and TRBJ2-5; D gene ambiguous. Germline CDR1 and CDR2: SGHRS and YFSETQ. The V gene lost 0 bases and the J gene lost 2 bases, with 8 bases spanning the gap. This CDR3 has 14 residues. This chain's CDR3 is CASSLAFGQETQYF. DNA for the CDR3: TGCGCCAGCAGCTTGGCTTTCGGACAAGAGACCCAGTACTTC. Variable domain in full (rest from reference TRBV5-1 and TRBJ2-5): KAGVTQTPRYLIKTRGQQVTLSCSPISGHRSVSWYQQTPGQGLQFLFEYFSETQRNKGNFPGRFSGRQFSNSRSEMNVSTLELGDSALYLCASSLAFGQETQYFGPGTRLLVL.

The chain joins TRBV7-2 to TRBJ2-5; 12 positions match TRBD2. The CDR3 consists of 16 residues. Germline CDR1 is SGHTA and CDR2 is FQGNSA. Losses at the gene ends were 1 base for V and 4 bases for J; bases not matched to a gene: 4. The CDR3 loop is CASSLDVGLAGETQYF. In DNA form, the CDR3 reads TGTGCCAGCAGCTTAGATGTGGGACTAGCGGGAGAGACCCAGTACTTC.

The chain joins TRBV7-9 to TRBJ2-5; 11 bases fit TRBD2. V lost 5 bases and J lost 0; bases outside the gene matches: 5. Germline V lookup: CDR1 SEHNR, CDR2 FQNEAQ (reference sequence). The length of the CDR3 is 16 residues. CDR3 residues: CASSPRLAGNQETQYF. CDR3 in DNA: TGTGCCAGCAGCCCGCGACTAGCGGGAAACCAAGAGACCCAGTACTTC. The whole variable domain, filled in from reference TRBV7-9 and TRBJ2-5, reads DTGVSQNPRHKITKRGQNVTFRCDPISEHNRLYWYRQTLGQGPEFLTYFQNEAQLEKSRLLSDRFSAERPKGSFSTLEIQRTEQGDSAMYLCASSPRLAGNQETQYFGPGTRLLVL.